This T cell receptor beta chain is from a study of control samples from healthy donors and cancer patients. Sequencing was performed with immunoSEQ multiplex PCR; in TCRdb, only in-frame clones are kept and a portion is missing. The table has approximately 100,000 clones, roughly 91% seen once. The CDR3 spans 12 residues. Germline assignment: CDR1 MNHEY and CDR2 SVGAGI. Trimming left V 7 bases short and J 6 bases short, with 12 bases between. The rearrangement links TRBV6-5 to TRBJ1-2; D possibly corresponds to TRBD1 (5 bases). This TCR was recovered from a man in his fifties or sixties with lung cancer. Input material: PBMCs. CDR3 DNA: TGTGCCAGCATGAGTCGGGGGGATGGCTACACCTTC. It specifies CASMSRGDGYTF.